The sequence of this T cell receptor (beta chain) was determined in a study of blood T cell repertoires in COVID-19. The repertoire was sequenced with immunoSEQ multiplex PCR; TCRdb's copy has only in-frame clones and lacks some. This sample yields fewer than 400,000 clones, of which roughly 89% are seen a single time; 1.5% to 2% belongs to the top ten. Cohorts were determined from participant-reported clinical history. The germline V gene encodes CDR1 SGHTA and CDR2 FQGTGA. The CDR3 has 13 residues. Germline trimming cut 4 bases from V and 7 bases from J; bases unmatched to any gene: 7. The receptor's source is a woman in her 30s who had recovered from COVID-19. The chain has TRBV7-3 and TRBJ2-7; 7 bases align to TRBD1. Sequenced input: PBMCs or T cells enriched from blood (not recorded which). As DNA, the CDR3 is TGTGCCAGCAGCTCGTCGACAGGGTGGGAGCAGTACTTC. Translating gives CASSSSTGWEQYF.